Listed here are 12 T cell receptor beta chains from one sample, sequenced in a study of CD8+ T cells in alopecia areata. Extracted RNA was reverse transcribed, and the resulting cDNA served as sequencing template. Some clones are missing from TCRdb's copy, which holds only in-frame ones; the method was immunoSEQ multiplex PCR. The data show 170,000 or so clones, around 71% seen once. The treatment was: oral pan-JAK inhibitor, 5-10 mg twice daily. The specimen comprised CD4+ T cells sorted from blood, sampled at week 4, from a patient treated with tofacitinib. These receptors were obtained from a human donor with alopecia areata.

The chain joins TRBV10-3 to TRBJ2-5, with D possibly being TRBD2 (7 bases). Germline values: CDR1 ENHRY, CDR2 SYGVKD. V lost 4 bases and J 4 bases, leaving 13 bases between the germline ends. CDR3 size: 14 residues. The CDR3 nucleotides are TGTGCCATCAGTGGAGGGGGGGCAGGAGAGACCCAGTACTTC. The encoded protein is CAISGGGAGETQYF.

The chain joins TRBV11-2 to TRBJ2-1, with 7 bases identical to TRBD1. The CDR3 totals 16 residues. Germline V gene sequence: CDR1 SGHAT, CDR2 FQNNGV. V lost 5 bases, J lost 5 bases, and 12 bases stayed unmatched. Written as DNA, the CDR3 is TGTGCCAGCAGCGCCCGTATCCGGGACAGTCACAATGAGCAGTTCTTC. This codes for CASSARIRDSHNEQFF.

In DNA form, the CDR3 reads TGTGCCTGGAGTGAGGGTAGAGGGGCGGGCTACACCTTC. Translating gives CAWSEGRGAGYTF. The V and J genes are TRBV30 and TRBJ1-2, with D possibly TRBD1 on 5 matching bases. Trimming removed 1 base at V and 8 bases at J, with 14 bases between. CDR1 is GTSNPN and CDR2 is SVGIG in the germline V gene (reference sequence). The CDR3 is 13 residues long.

The rearrangement links TRBV5-6 to TRBJ2-1; 9 bases fit TRBD2. The CDR3 covers 15 residues. Per the germline V gene, CDR1 is SGHDT and CDR2 is YYEEEE. V was pared by 0 bases and J by 4 bases, with 2 bases of the junction left unmatched. CDR3 sequence (DNA): TGTGCCAGCAGCTTGGGGACTAGCGCATACAATGAGCAGTTCTTC. Translation: CASSLGTSAYNEQFF. Combining the CDR3 with reference TRBV5-6 and TRBJ2-1 gives the whole variable domain DAGVTQSPTHLIKTRGQQVTLRCSPKSGHDTVSWYQQALGQGPQFIFQYYEEEERQRGNFPDRFSGHQFPNYSSELNVNALLLGDSALYLCASSLGTSAYNEQFFGPGTRLTVL.

V is TRBV5-6 and J is TRBJ1-2; tentative D call: TRBD1 (5 bases). Germline V gene data show CDR1 as SGHDT and CDR2 as YYEEEE. The ends were cut back, 3 bases at V and 5 bases at J, with 11 bases in the middle. The CDR3 runs 13 residues. CDR3 sequence reads: CASSWRAGYGYTF. CDR3 bases: TGTGCCAGCAGCTGGAGGGCAGGGTATGGCTACACCTTC.

This clone was counted a single time. An end of the junction differs from the germline gene, which may be a read error. The chain employs TRBV30 and TRBJ2-4; D possibly corresponds to TRBD1 (5 bases). The CDR3 runs to 11 residues. In germline, CDR1 is GTSNPN, CDR2 SVGIG (reference sequence). CDR3 amino acids: CAWKFWPRTCF. Written as DNA, the CDR3 is TGTGCCTGGAAATTCTGGCCCCGGACATGCTTC. The entire variable domain, with the rest obtained from reference TRBV30 and TRBJ2-4, is as follows: SQTIHQWPATLVQPVGSPLSLECTVEGTSNPNLYWYRQAAGRGLQLLFYSVGIGQISSEVPQNLSASRPQDRQFILSSKKLLLSDSGFYLCAWKFWPRTCFGAGTRLSVL.

This clone appeared a few times. The chain joins TRBV7-6 to TRBJ2-2; D call uncertain. V gave up 3 bases and J gave up 1 base, with 18 bases separating them. This CDR3 contains 18 residues. Germline V gene data show CDR1 as SGHVS and CDR2 as FNYEAQ. The CDR3 DNA sequence: TGTGCCAGCAGCTTGTATACCCTAATCGCCTGGAACACCGGGGAGCTGTTTTTT. Protein product: CASSLYTLIAWNTGELFF.

The rearrangement joins TRBV4-3 to TRBJ2-3, with 7 bases aligning to TRBD1. The CDR3 length is 15 residues. J gave up 1 base and V 0 bases, and 1 base lay outside the gene matches. Germline values: CDR1 LGHNA, CDR2 YSLEER. The CDR3 DNA sequence: TGCGCCAGCAGCCAAGACGGACAGGGCACAGATACGCAGTATTTT. It translates to CASSQDGQGTDTQYF.

For this clone: Within the sample, other DNA sequences also encode this same CDR3. The chain recombines TRBV11-1 with TRBJ2-5; D is uncertain. V dropped 5 bases and J dropped 5 bases, with 6 bases sitting between them. The length of the CDR3 is 11 residues. From germline, CDR1 is SGHAT and CDR2 FQDESV (reference sequence). CDR3: CASSLGETQYF. The CDR3 DNA reads TGTGCCAGCAGCCTTGGGGAGACCCAGTACTTC.

V usage is TRBV12-5 and J usage is TRBJ2-1; tentatively, D is TRBD2 (5 bases). Trimming pared 9 bases from V and 7 bases from J, leaving 13 bases between. In germline, CDR1 is LGHNT, CDR2 FRNRAP. CDR3 length: 12 amino acids. The CDR3 DNA reads as TGTGCTAGCCAACCGGGGTGGAATGAGCAGTTCTTC. As protein: CASQPGWNEQFF. The variable domain in full, with the rest retrieved from reference TRBV12-5 and TRBJ2-1, is DARVTQTPRHKVTEMGQEVTMRCQPILGHNTVFWYRQTMMQGLELLAYFRNRAPLDDSGMPKDRFSAEMPDATLATLKIQPSEPRDSAVYFCASQPGWNEQFFGPGTRLTVL.

As for this clone: Other DNA sequences of this sample code for an identical CDR3. The chain joins TRBV29-1 to TRBJ1-1; D not certain. Germline V gives CDR1 SQVTM, CDR2 ANQGSEA. The CDR3 has 12 amino acids. V was cut by 6 bases and J by 1 base, with 9 bases left in between. The CDR3 is CSVGVGNTEAFF. The CDR3 coding sequence is TGCAGCGTCGGGGTAGGGAACACTGAAGCTTTCTTT.

CDR3: CSVEWSEGQPQHF. CDR3 nucleotide sequence: TGCAGCGTTGAATGGAGTGAGGGTCAGCCCCAGCATTTT. The gene calls are TRBV29-1 and TRBJ1-5; D unclear. CDR3 size: 13 residues. Germline V gene lookup returns CDR1 SQVTM and CDR2 ANQGSEA. Trimming cost V 2 bases and J 6 bases, with 11 bases left between them.